This T cell receptor beta chain was sequenced for a study of cytomegalovirus exposure and HLA in healthy donors. Findings and limits, study-wide: Apparent HLA restriction characterized most CMV-associated TCR beta chains in a later analysis. Some TCR beta chains (roughly 160 of them) were listed as cytomegalovirus-associated.

Donors sampled were nominally healthy, though unrecorded immune exposures were likely. The germline V gene has CDR1 SGHRS and CDR2 YFSETQ. V lost 1 base and J 9 bases, leaving 20 bases between the germline ends. The CDR3 has 16 residues. Amplification used 60 Vbeta primers and 13 Jbeta primers. Per the original methods: Roughly 10 million shared chains were among around 80 million unique TCR beta chains counted in a later analysis. The table came from immunoSEQ multiplex PCR; TCRdb's copy has only in-frame clones and leaves some out. V and J calls and clone size are copied from that table; D and trimming were computed from the DNA. Of roughly 140,000 clones in the sample, more than 75% were seen once. A word on this clone: What it binds is not known.

The TCR comes from a female donor in good health and CMV-seronegative. This rearrangement joins TRBV5-1 to TRBJ2-1; TRBD2 is a possible D gene (6 bases). Sequenced sample: PBMCs. In DNA form, the CDR3 reads TGCGCCAGCAGCTTGACCGGAGGGTTGGCTTTAAGTGAGCAGTTCTTC. Protein product: CASSLTGGLALSEQFF.